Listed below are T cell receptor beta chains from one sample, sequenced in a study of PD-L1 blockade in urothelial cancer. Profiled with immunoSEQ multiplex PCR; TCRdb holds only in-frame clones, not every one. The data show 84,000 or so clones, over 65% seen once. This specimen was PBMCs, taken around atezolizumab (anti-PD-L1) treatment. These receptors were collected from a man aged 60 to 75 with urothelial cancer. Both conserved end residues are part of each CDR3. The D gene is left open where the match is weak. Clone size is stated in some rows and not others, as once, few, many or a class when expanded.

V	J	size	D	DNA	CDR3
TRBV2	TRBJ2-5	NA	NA	TGTGCCAGCAGTGACGGGACATTGGGGACCCAGTACTTC	CASSDGTLGTQYF
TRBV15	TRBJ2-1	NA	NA	TGTGCCACCCGTCCCAGCCTAGGCTACAATGAGCAGTTCTTC	CATRPSLGYNEQFF
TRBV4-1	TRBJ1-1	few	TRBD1	TGCGCCAGAGCACAGGGGGCGCGAGACACTGAAGCTTTCTTT	CARAQGARDTEAFF
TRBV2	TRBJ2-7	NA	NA	TGTGCCAGCAGTGAAGGAACTACCCGTCGCGAGCAGTACTTC	CASSEGTTRREQYF
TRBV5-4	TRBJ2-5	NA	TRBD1	TGTGCCAGCAGCTTGGCCACCTGGACAGGTCAAGAGACCCAGTACTTC	CASSLATWTGQETQYF
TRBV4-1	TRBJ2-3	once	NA	TGCGCCAGCAGCCAAGCCCCTATCGGGGATACGCAGTATTTT	CASSQAPIGDTQYF
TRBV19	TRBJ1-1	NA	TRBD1	TGTGCCAGTAGTCTCAGGGGGATTGAGAACACTGAAGCTTTCTTT	CASSLRGIENTEAFF
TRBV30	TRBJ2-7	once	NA	TGTGCCTGGAGTCAGGACATGACCTACGAGCAGTACTTC	CAWSQDMTYEQYF
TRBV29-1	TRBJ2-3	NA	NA	TGCAGCGTTGAAAGTCGGAGAGATACGCAGTATTTT	CSVESRRDTQYF
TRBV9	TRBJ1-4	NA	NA	TGTGCCAGCAGCCCCCAAGGGGTACGGAATGAAAAACTGTTTTTT	CASSPQGVRNEKLFF
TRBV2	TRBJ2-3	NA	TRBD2	TGTGCCAGCAGCGAGAGCGGGGTAGGTGATACGCAGTATTTT	CASSESGVGDTQYF
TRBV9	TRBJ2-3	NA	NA	TGTGCCAGCAGCACCCGACTAGGGGAGTCCACAGATACGCAGTATTTT	CASSTRLGESTDTQYF
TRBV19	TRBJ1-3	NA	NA	TGTGCCAGTAATTACAACTCTGGAAACACCATATATTTT	CASNYNSGNTIYF
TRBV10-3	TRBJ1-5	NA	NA	TGTGCCATCAGTGAGATCAGTGGGGGCCCCAATCAGCCCCAGCATTTT	CAISEISGGPNQPQHF
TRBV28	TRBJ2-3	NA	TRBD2	TGTGCCAGCACTGTGACTAGCGGGAGGGCCCAAGATACGCAGTATTTT	CASTVTSGRAQDTQYF
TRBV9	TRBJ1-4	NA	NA	TGTGCCAGCAGCGCCGGACAGCTTAATGAAAAACTGTTTTTT	CASSAGQLNEKLFF
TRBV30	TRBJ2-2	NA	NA	TGTCTCTCAGGGCTCACCGGGGAGCTGTTTTTT	CLSGLTGELFF
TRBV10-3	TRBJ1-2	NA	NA	TGTGCCATCAGTGACGGCAGTAGCGGCTACACCTTC	CAISDGSSGYTF
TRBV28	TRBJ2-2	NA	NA	TGTGCCAGCAGTTTATTCGGCCGGGGGTACACCGGGGAGCTGTTTTTT	CASSLFGRGYTGELFF
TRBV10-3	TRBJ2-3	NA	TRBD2	TGTGCCATCAGTGAGACTAGCGGGGGCCGTACAGATACGCAGTATTTT	CAISETSGGRTDTQYF
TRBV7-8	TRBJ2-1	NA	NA	TGTGCCAGCAGCCCCCGGAGTAATGAGCAGTTCTTC	CASSPRSNEQFF
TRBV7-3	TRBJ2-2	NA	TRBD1	TGTGCCAGCAGCTTATTGGGACAGGGGAGCACCGGGGAGCTGTTTTTT	CASSLLGQGSTGELFF
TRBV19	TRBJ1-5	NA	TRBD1	TGTGCCAGTAGAGGACAGGGGATGGCTCAGCCCCAGCATTTT	CASRGQGMAQPQHF
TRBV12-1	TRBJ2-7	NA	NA	TGTGCCAGCAGCTTTGAAGTGACTAGATACGAGCAGTACTTC	CASSFEVTRYEQYF
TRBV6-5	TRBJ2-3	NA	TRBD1	TGTGCCAGCAGTTACTCCGGACAGGGCAACACAGATACGCAGTATTTT	CASSYSGQGNTDTQYF
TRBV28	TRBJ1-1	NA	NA	TGTGCCAGCAGTTTAACGGGGATCGTGGACACTGAAGCTTTCTTT	CASSLTGIVDTEAFF
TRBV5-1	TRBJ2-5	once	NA	TGCGCCAGCAGCTTGACTCCCGAAGAGACCCAGTACTTC	CASSLTPEETQYF
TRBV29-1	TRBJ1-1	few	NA	TGCAGCGTTGAAGACCCGTTCACTGAAGCTTTCTTT	CSVEDPFTEAFF
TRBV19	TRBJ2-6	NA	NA	TGTGCCAGTAGTCAAACAGGGGCCAACGTCCTGACTTTC	CASSQTGANVLTF
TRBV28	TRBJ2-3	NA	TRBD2	TGTGCCAGCCAGAACCTCTTATATCTAGCGGGAACCACAGATACGCAGTATTTT	CASQNLLYLAGTTDTQYF
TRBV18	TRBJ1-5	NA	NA	TGTGCCAGCTCATTTACGGGGTTCAATCAGCCCCAGCATTTT	CASSFTGFNQPQHF
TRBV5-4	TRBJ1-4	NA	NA	TGTGCCAGCAGCAACGCTAGTGTATTGGCCGTCGGGAAACTGTTTTTT	CASSNASVLAVGKLFF
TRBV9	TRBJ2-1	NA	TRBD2	TGTGCCAGCAGCGCCAGCGGGACCTCCTACAATGAGCAGTTCTTC	CASSASGTSYNEQFF
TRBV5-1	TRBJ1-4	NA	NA	TGCGCCAGCAGCGAGGACAACGTAATCGAAAAACTGTTTTTT	CASSEDNVIEKLFF
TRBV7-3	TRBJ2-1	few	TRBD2	TGTGCCAGCAGCTTAGAAGCGGGGGGGCCGAATGAGCAGTTCTTC	CASSLEAGGPNEQFF
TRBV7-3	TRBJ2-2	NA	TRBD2	TGTGCCAGCAGTCTCAGCGGGGCGAACACCGGGGAGCTGTTTTTT	CASSLSGANTGELFF
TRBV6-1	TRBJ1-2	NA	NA	TGTGCCAGCAGCGAAATGACAGGAAGTGGCTATGGCTACACCTTC	CASSEMTGSGYGYTF
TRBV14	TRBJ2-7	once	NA	TGTGCCAGCAGCCCAGAGAGGGGGATCGGAGAGCAGTACTTC	CASSPERGIGEQYF
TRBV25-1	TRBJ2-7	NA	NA	TGTGCCAGCAGTGACGGGCGGGAACTCCACGAGCAGTACTTC	CASSDGRELHEQYF
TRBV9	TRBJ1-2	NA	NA	TGTGCCAGCAGCCCATCGCCGGACAGTTATGGCTACACCTTC	CASSPSPDSYGYTF
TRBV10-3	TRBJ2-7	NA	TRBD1	TGTGCCATCAGGGCAACTAGGGACAGGGGGCATGGCGAGCAGTACTTC	CAIRATRDRGHGEQYF
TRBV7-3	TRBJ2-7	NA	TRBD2	TGTGCCAGCAGCTCGGAAGGGACTAGCGGGGTTTACGAGCAGTACTTC	CASSSEGTSGVYEQYF
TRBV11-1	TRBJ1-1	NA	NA	TGTGCCAGCAGGACTTTCCGGGGTAACACTGAAGCTTTCTTT	CASRTFRGNTEAFF
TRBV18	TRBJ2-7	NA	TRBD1	TGTGCCAGCTCAGCCACCCCGGGGACAGGGGGCCTCTATGGGTACGAGCAGTACTTC	CASSATPGTGGLYGYEQYF
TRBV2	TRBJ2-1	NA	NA	TGTGCCAGCAGTGTACTAGGTGGCAATGAGCAGTTCTTC	CASSVLGGNEQFF
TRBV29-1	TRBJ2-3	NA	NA	TGCAGCGTTCGAGGTGGGGGCACTACGCAGTATTTT	CSVRGGGTTQYF
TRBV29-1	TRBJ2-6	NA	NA	TGCAGCACCACAGGAGGGGCTGGGGCCAACGTCCTGACTTTC	CSTTGGAGANVLTF
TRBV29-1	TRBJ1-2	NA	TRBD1	TGCAGCGTTGGTCCCGGGACAGGGAATCCTAACTATGGCTACACCTTC	CSVGPGTGNPNYGYTF
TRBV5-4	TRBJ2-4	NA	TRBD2	TGTGCCAGCAGCTTGACTAGCGGGGGGTCGGGCAAAAACATTCAGTACTTC	CASSLTSGGSGKNIQYF
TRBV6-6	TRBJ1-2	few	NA	TGTGCCAGCACCCGGAACTATGGCTACACCTTC	CASTRNYGYTF
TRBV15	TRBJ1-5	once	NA	TGTGCCACCAGCAGAGATCAGACAGGCAATCAGCCCCAGCATTTT	CATSRDQTGNQPQHF
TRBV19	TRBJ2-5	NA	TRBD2	TGTGCCAGTAGTATGAGCGGGGGTCTTCAAGAGACCCAGTACTTC	CASSMSGGLQETQYF
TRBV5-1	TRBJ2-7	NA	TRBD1	TGCGCCAGCAACAGAGGGACAGGGGAGGTCTACGAGCAGTACTTC	CASNRGTGEVYEQYF
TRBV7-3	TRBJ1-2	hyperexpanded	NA	TGTGCCAGCAGCTTATCGCTCAGGGGCGCTAACTATGGCTACACCTTC	CASSLSLRGANYGYTF
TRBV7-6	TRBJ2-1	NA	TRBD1	TGTGCCAGCAGAGACGGGACAGGGGGCTACAATGAGCAGTTCTTC	CASRDGTGGYNEQFF
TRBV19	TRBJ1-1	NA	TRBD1	TGTGCCAGTAGTCCCTCTGGGGGACAGCCTAAGGAAGCTTTCTTT	CASSPSGGQPKEAFF
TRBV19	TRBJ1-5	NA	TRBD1	TGTGCCAGTAGTGGGACAGGGGGAAATCAGCCCCAGCATTTT	CASSGTGGNQPQHF
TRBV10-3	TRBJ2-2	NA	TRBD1	TGTGCCATCAGTGAGTCTCGAGGGACAGACACCGGGGAGCTGTTTTTT	CAISESRGTDTGELFF
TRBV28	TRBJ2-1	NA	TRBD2	TGTGCCAGCAGTTGGCCGGGACTAGCGGGAGGGAGCTCCTACAATGAGCAGTTCTTC	CASSWPGLAGGSSYNEQFF